This T cell receptor beta chain was recovered during a study of tumor-infiltrating lymphocytes in primary liver carcinoma. Worth noting for this clonotype: Its antigen remains unidentified. The germline gene is not matched at one end of the junction; a read error may be the cause.

Study-wide results and limits: Tumors and blood were compared for top-250-clone fraction, and tumors had the significantly higher value (p = 0.039). Tumor-adjacent and tumor-blood pairs shared a smaller degree of overlap than tumor region pairs.

Germline CDR1 is SGHAT and CDR2 is FQNNGV. The CDR3 is 15 residues long. The authors made TCR beta cDNA from around 500 ng total RNA with a constant-region primer. ARM-PCR was slightly modified, and three nested multiplex PCR rounds with it gave rise to the TCR beta libraries. A C-beta reverse primer was combined with TRBV1-TRBV30 forward primers in the first two PCR rounds, and each round had roughly 9 cycles. A single record per CDR3 protein comes from TCRdb applying MiXCR to the multiplex PCR reads. The sample has about 120,000 distinct CDR3 sequences, roughly three fifths seen once. The source material, 20-30 mg of unsorted bulk tissue, was used to co-extract RNA and DNA. Surgical resection served as treatment for the primary liver carcinoma of these patients. Sampling of every tumor involved five separate regions. These included the tumor centre.

The chain joins TRBV11-2 to TRBJ2-3, with a possible D match to TRBD2 (6 bases). What was sequenced was liver tumor tissue from sampling region 1. The subset was: tumor region T1, superior pole. The source is a woman between 55 and 75 years old with primary liver carcinoma and hepatitis B virus infection. The CDR3 DNA sequence: TGTACCAGCAGCCCTGGACCAGCGGGCCCAGATACGCAGTACTTT. This sequence encodes CTSSPGPAGPDTQYF. Drawing the rest from reference TRBV11-2 and TRBJ2-3, the complete variable domain is EAGVAQSPRYKIIEKRQSVAFWCNPISGHATLYWYQQILGQGPKLLIQFQNNGVVDDSQLPKDRFSAERLKGVDSTLKIQPAKLEDSAVYLCTSSPGPAGPDTQYFGPGTRLTVL.